This TCR beta chain derives from a study of blood T cell repertoires in COVID-19. V lost 10 bases to trimming and J lost 3 bases, with 16 bases between them. Germline assignment: CDR1 LNHDA and CDR2 SQIVND (reference sequence). The CDR3 runs to 14 residues. Assay: immunoSEQ multiplex PCR; the TCRdb copy retains only in-frame clones and omits some. The table records 150,000 to 200,000 clones, 75% to 90% of them present only once. The clonotype comes from a woman between 40 and 50 years old with acute or convalescent COVID-19. Sequencing input: peripheral blood. The rearrangement uses TRBV19 and TRBJ2-1; tentative D call: TRBD1 (5 bases). CDR3 sequence: CATRNLGLYNEQFF. CDR3 DNA sequence: TGTGCCACCAGAAACCTGGGGCTCTACAATGAGCAGTTCTTC.